A single sample is the source of the 20 T cell receptor beta chains below, sequenced in a study of OX40 agonist ivuxolimab in advanced cancers. The table came from immunoSEQ multiplex PCR; TCRdb's copy has only in-frame clones and leaves some out. The sample yields some 64,000 clones, 85% to 95% seen once. The material was CD4+ or CD8+ T cells sorted from blood, obtained in a trial of the OX40 agonist ivuxolimab. The receptors were gathered from an adult with an advanced solid tumor such as melanoma, head and neck, liver or kidney cancer.

This clone occurred once. The V and J genes are TRBV13 and TRBJ2-1; the D call may be TRBD1 or TRBD2 (5 bases each). Germline CDR1 is PRHDT and CDR2 is FYEKMQ (reference sequence). The length of the CDR3 is 15 residues. Deletions cut 3 bases from V and 10 bases from J, with 19 bases between. This chain's CDR3 is CASSFGIGTPGEQFF. The CDR3 DNA reads TGTGCCAGCAGCTTTGGGATAGGGACCCCGGGGGAGCAGTTCTTC. Full variable domain (rest looked up from reference TRBV13 and TRBJ2-1): AAGVIQSPRHLIKEKRETATLKCYPIPRHDTVYWYQQGPGQDPQFLISFYEKMQSDKGSIPDRFSAQQFSDYHSELNMSSLELGDSALYFCASSFGIGTPGEQFFGPGTRLTVL.

J is TRBJ1-2 and V is TRBV5-1, with D possibly TRBD1 on 5 matching bases. V was trimmed by 2 bases and J by 10 bases, leaving 15 bases between them. CDR3 length: 13 amino acids. Per the germline V gene, CDR1 is SGHRS and CDR2 is YFSETQ. CDR3 loop: CASSLGGADDYTF. CDR3 sequence (DNA): TGCGCCAGCAGCTTAGGTGGGGCAGACGACTACACCTTC.

The rearrangement joins TRBV4-3 to TRBJ1-1; D call uncertain. V was shortened by 0 bases and J by 1 base, with 12 bases between the two germline ends. This CDR3 spans 16 amino acids. CDR1 and CDR2 from the germline V gene are LGHNA and YSLEER. CDR3 residues: CASSQDEFWENTEAFF. As DNA, the CDR3 is TGCGCCAGCAGCCAAGACGAGTTCTGGGAGAACACTGAAGCTTTCTTT.

The chain links TRBV15 to TRBJ2-3; no firm D call. Germline V lookup: CDR1 LNHNV, CDR2 YYDKDF (reference sequence). Trimming removed 0 bases at V and 2 bases at J, with 9 bases between. CDR3 length: 15 residues. For the CDR3, the DNA is TGTGCCACCAGCAGAGATCGATCTACCACAGATACGCAGTATTTT. This encodes CATSRDRSTTDTQYF.

The rearrangement links TRBV5-1 to TRBJ2-1; 8 positions match TRBD2. CDR3 size: 14 residues. Losses at the gene ends were 0 bases for V and 7 bases for J; bases not matched to a gene: 3. Germline V CDR1 and CDR2: SGHRS, YFSETQ. The CDR3 is CASSLGLAGNEQFF. In DNA form, the CDR3 reads TGCGCCAGCAGCTTGGGGCTAGCGGGTAATGAGCAGTTCTTC.

This clone appeared a few times. The chain joins TRBV14 to TRBJ2-1, with no clear D. With 5 bases removed from V and 10 bases from J, the gap between germline ends came to 12 bases. Germline assignment: CDR1 SGHDN and CDR2 FVKESK. The CDR3 consists of 12 residues. CDR3 residues: CASSWTVGEQFF. The DNA of the CDR3 is TGTGCCAGCAGCTGGACGGTTGGAGAGCAGTTCTTC.

This clone was detected once. The DNA for the CDR3 is TGTGCCAGCAGTTACTCCCACGGGGCAGTCGGAAACACCATATATTTT. Translating it yields CASSYSHGAVGNTIYF. The V gene is TRBV6-7, the J gene TRBJ1-3; D is possibly TRBD1 (5 bases). TRBV6-7 is assigned to the ORF class and has an uncertain function. Deletions cut 0 bases from V and 4 bases from J, with 13 bases between. The CDR3 consists of 16 residues.

The rearrangement joins TRBV2 to TRBJ2-1, with 11 bases identical to TRBD1. With V trimmed by 7 bases and J by 7 bases, 6 bases remained unmatched. Germline values: CDR1 SNHLY, CDR2 FYNNEI. The CDR3 loop spans 14 amino acids. The CDR3 coding sequence is TGTGCCAGCACCGGGACAGGGGGTCCGAATGAGCAGTTCTTC. Its protein product is CASTGTGGPNEQFF.

In DNA, the CDR3 is TGTGCCAGCAGTTTAGTGTTATCTCGCGAGCAGTACTTC. Amino acid sequence: CASSLVLSREQYF. The chain combines TRBV5-4 with TRBJ2-7; D uncertain. The CDR3 length is 13 residues. Germline loops: CDR1 SGHNT, CDR2 YYREEE (reference sequence). V lost 5 bases and J lost 6, with 15 bases in between.

V usage is TRBV27 and J usage is TRBJ2-7, with D perhaps given as TRBD1 or TRBD2 (5 bases each). Trimming took off 6 bases at V and 3 bases at J, with 15 bases between the two ends. The CDR3 has 14 residues. Germline CDR1 is MNHEY and CDR2 is SMNVEV (reference sequence). The CDR3 sequence: CASRRLGENYEQYF. Written as DNA, the CDR3 is TGTGCCAGCAGACGCCTGGGGGAGAACTACGAGCAGTACTTC.

The genes are TRBV19 and TRBJ1-2, with 7 bases aligning to TRBD1. The germline V gene encodes CDR1 LNHDA and CDR2 SQIVND (reference sequence). Trimming removed 4 bases from V and 2 bases from J; junction bases left unmatched: 19. The CDR3 has 19 amino acids. CDR3 amino acids: CASSTPLPDRVLFNYGYTF. Written as DNA, the CDR3 is TGTGCCAGTAGTACTCCTCTACCAGACAGGGTCTTATTCAACTATGGCTACACCTTC.

This clone was seen only once. The chain has TRBV28 and TRBJ2-5; TRBD2 matches at 11 bases. V lost 2 bases and J lost 4; bases outside the gene matches: 0. CDR1 MDHEN and CDR2 SYDVKM come from the germline V gene. The CDR3 has 14 residues. CDR3: CASSLLAGGETQYF. In DNA form, the CDR3 reads TGTGCCAGCAGTTTACTAGCGGGAGGAGAGACCCAGTACTTC.

This rearrangement joins TRBV18 to TRBJ1-1, with D hard to call. Germline V gives CDR1 KGHSH, CDR2 LQKENI. Trimming removed 3 bases from V and 0 bases from J, with 11 bases in between. The CDR3 is 15 amino acids. This CDR3 is CASSPLSGMNTEAFF. In nucleotides, the CDR3 is TGTGCCAGCTCACCCCTTTCGGGCATGAACACTGAAGCTTTCTTT.

This chain connects TRBV6-1 to TRBJ2-1, with 7 bases aligning to TRBD2. The CDR3 has 16 amino acids. The germline CDR1 and CDR2 sequences are MNHNS and SASEGT. V shed 3 bases and J 0 bases; nucleotides not matched to a gene: 5. CDR3 DNA: TGTGCCAGCAGTGAGAGATCTAGCGGCTCCTACAATGAGCAGTTCTTC. This sequence encodes CASSERSSGSYNEQFF.

The rearrangement links TRBV7-9 to TRBJ2-7; 10 bases map to TRBD2. The V gene end was trimmed by 5 bases and the J gene end by 4 bases; junction bases not matched to a gene: 5. CDR1 and CDR2 (germline): SEHNR, FQNEAQ (reference sequence). This CDR3 has 14 residues. Written as DNA, the CDR3 is TGTGCCAGCAGCCACAGCGGGAGGGTGTACGAGCAGTACTTC. Its translation is CASSHSGRVYEQYF.

The chain joins TRBV5-5 to TRBJ2-4; 10 positions agree with TRBD2. Germline V gene lookup returns CDR1 SGHKS and CDR2 YYEKEE (reference sequence). Trimming at V came to 0 bases and at J to 6 bases, leaving 9 bases not matched to a gene. The CDR3 is 17 amino acids. The CDR3 loop reads CASSLDWLAGVGNIQYF. CDR3 nucleotides: TGTGCCAGCAGCTTGGACTGGCTAGCGGGAGTGGGAAACATTCAGTACTTC.

The chain employs TRBV7-2 and TRBJ2-3, with 7 bases matching TRBD2. Germline CDR1 and CDR2: SGHTA and FQGNSA. J lost 3 bases, V lost 0 bases, and 9 bases had no gene match. The CDR3 has 17 amino acids. CDR3 region: CASSLALVGRWTDTQYF. CDR3 nucleotide sequence: TGTGCCAGCAGCTTAGCGCTAGTCGGGAGGTGGACAGATACGCAGTATTTT.

This chain joins TRBV10-3 and TRBJ2-5; 7 bases map to TRBD1. The J call is uncertain, as TRBJ2-7 better fits the DNA end. Germline-derived CDR1 and CDR2 are ENHRY and SYGVKD. This CDR3 has 14 amino acids. CDR3 protein: CAISSTGANYEQYF. Written as DNA, the CDR3 is TGTGCCATCTCGAGCACAGGGGCGAACTACGAGCAGTACTTC.

This clone appeared a few times. V usage is TRBV9 and J usage is TRBJ2-3, with D maybe TRBD1 (5 bases). Germline V CDR1 and CDR2: SGDLS, YYNGEE. Trimming cost V 2 bases and J 3 bases, with 13 bases left between them. The CDR3 length is 15 residues. The CDR3 region is CASSVSLKGTDTQYF. CDR3 DNA sequence: TGTGCCAGCAGCGTCTCCCTGAAGGGGACAGATACGCAGTATTTT.

This sequence joins TRBV6-5 and TRBJ1-5; D gene ambiguous. The germline V gene encodes CDR1 MNHEY and CDR2 SVGAGI. The CDR3 covers 13 residues. Trimming removed 4 bases from V and 1 base from J, with 5 bases in between. CDR3 region: CASSSGSNQPQHF. The CDR3 DNA is TGTGCCAGCAGTTCCGGGAGCAATCAGCCCCAGCATTTT.